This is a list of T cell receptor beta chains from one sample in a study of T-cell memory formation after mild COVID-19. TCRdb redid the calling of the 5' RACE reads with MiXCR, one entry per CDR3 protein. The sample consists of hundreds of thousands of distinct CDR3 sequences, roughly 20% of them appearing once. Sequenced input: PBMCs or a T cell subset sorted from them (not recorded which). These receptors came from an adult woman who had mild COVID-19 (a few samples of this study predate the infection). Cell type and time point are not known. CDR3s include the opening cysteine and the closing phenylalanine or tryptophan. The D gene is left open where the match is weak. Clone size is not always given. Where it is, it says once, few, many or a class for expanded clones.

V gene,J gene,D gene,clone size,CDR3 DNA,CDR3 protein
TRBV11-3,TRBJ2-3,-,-,TGTGCCAGCAGCTCCCGCGAGGGAGAGCGCCCGCAGTATTTT,CASSSREGERPQYF
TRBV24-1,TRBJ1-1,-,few,TGTGCCACCAGGGATTCTACAGGGACGAGTATGAACACTGAAGCTTTCTTT,CATRDSTGTSMNTEAFF
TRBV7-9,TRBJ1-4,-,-,TGTGCCAGCAGCTTAAGTTCCCCGACAACTAATGAAAAACTGTTTTTT,CASSLSSPTTNEKLFF
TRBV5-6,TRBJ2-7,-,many,TGTGCCAGCAGCTTGGATGATTACGAGCAGTACTTC,CASSLDDYEQYF
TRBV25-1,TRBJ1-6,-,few,TGTGCCAGCAGTGAGCCCGCCCCAGGTTCACCCCTCCACTTT,CASSEPAPGSPLHF
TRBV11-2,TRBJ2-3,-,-,TGTGCCAGCAGCTCACCGGGGACCAAGGGAGATACGCAGTATTTT,CASSSPGTKGDTQYF
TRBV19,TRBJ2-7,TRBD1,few,TGTGCCAGTAGTATTTCTTCAGGGGGCGCTTTCTACGAGCAGTACTTC,CASSISSGGAFYEQYF
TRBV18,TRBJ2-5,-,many,TGTGCCAGCTCACCTGCTAACCGAGGTGATCAGACCCAGTACTTC,CASSPANRGDQTQYF
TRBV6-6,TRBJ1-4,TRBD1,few,TGTGCCAGCAGAACGGGACAGGGGGCTGGAAAACTGTTTTTT,CASRTGQGAGKLFF
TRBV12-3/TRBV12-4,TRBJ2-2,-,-,TGTGCCAGCAGGGTAAACATCAACACCGGGGAGCTGTTTTTT,CASRVNINTGELFF
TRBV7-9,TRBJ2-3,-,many,TGTGCCAGCAGCTTGGATGGTCCAGATACGCAGTATTTT,CASSLDGPDTQYF
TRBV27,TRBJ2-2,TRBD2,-,TGTGCCAGCAGTCCCCGGGGGCTAGCGGGAGTAGGCACCGGGGAGCTGTTTTTT,CASSPRGLAGVGTGELFF
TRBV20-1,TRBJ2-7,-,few,TGCAGTGCTAGAGTACAGGGTTACGAGCAGTACTTC,CSARVQGYEQYF
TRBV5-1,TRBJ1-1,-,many,TGCGCCAGCAGCTTCGGGAGGAACACTGAAGCTTTCTTT,CASSFGRNTEAFF
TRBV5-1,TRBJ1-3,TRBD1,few,TGCGCCAGCAGCTCCTCCGGGACAGGGATCTCTGGAAACACCATATATTTT,CASSSSGTGISGNTIYF
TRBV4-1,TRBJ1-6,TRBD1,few,TGCGCCAGCAACTCCGGGACAGGGGTAGAACCCCTCCACTTT,CASNSGTGVEPLHF
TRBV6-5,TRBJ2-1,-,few,TGTGCCAGCAGGGGCGACGGCGACAGCTCCTACAATGAGCAGTTCTTC,CASRGDGDSSYNEQFF
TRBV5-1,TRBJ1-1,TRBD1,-,TGCGCCAGCAGAACCTCGACAGGGACTGTTGAAGCTTTCTTT,CASRTSTGTVEAFF
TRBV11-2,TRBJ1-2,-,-,TGTGCCAGCAGCCCCACCACTAAGGGGGACTATGGCTACACCTTC,CASSPTTKGDYGYTF
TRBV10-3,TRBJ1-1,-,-,TGTGCCATCAGTGATCCCGGCAGGGAGAACACTGAAGCTTTCTTT,CAISDPGRENTEAFF
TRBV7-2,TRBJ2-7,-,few,TGTGCCAGCAGCTTCGGGACTGCCAACTACGAGCAGTACTTC,CASSFGTANYEQYF
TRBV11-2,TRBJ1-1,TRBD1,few,TGTGCCAGCAGCCGGGACAGAGGACCTGAAGCTTTCTTT,CASSRDRGPEAFF
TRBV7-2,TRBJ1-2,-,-,TGTGCCAGCAGCTTTCAGGGGAGGTATGGCTACACCTTC,CASSFQGRYGYTF
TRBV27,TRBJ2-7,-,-,TGTGCCAGCTCATACGGGAGCTCCTATACCTACGAGCAGTACTTC,CASSYGSSYTYEQYF
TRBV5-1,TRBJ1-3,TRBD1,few,TGCGCCAGCAGCTCTCGTGGGACAGGAAGCTCTGGAAACACCATATATTTT,CASSSRGTGSSGNTIYF
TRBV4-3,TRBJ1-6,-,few,TGCGCCAGCAGCCAAGAGGGGGTTCGATCACCCCTCCACTTT,CASSQEGVRSPLHF
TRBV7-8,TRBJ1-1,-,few,TGTGCCAGCAGCTTCCGGGCTAGGGGTCCAACTGAAGCTTTCTTT,CASSFRARGPTEAFF
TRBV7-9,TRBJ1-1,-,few,TGTGCCAGCAGCTTAGGGCTACTCCCCCTGAACACTGAAGCTTTCTTT,CASSLGLLPLNTEAFF
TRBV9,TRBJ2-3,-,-,TGTGCCAGCAGCACTTGGAGAGATGCAGATACGCAGTATTTT,CASSTWRDADTQYF
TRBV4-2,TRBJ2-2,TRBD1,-,TGTGCCAGCAGCCCATACTTCGGGACAGCGAATACCGGGGAGCTGTTTTTT,CASSPYFGTANTGELFF
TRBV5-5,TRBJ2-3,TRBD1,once,TGTGCCAGCAGCTTGTCTCCGCCGGGACAGGGTGCAGATACGCAGTATTTT,CASSLSPPGQGADTQYF
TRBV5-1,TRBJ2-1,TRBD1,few,TGCGCCAGCAGCGTTACCGGGACAGGGAACAATGAGCAGTTCTTC,CASSVTGTGNNEQFF